A single sample gave rise to the 18 T cell receptor beta chains below, sequenced in a study of neurological immune-mediated disorders. Time point: longitudinal time-point 2. MiXCR, applied by TCRdb to the 5' RACE reads, yields one record per CDR3 protein. The sample yields some 87,000 distinct CDR3 sequences, 5% to 6.5% seen once. The sample was PBMCs. These receptor sequences come from a woman in her sixties or seventies with multiple sclerosis.

This clonotype has at least ten counts. This chain's CDR3 is CASSLGEGSNTDTQYF. Written as DNA, the CDR3 is TGCGCCAGCAGCTTGGGCGAGGGCTCCAACACAGATACGCAGTATTTT. The V and J genes are TRBV5-1 and TRBJ2-3, with a weak D call TRBD2 (5 bases). This CDR3 spans 16 amino acids. The V end lost 0 bases, the J end lost 2 bases, and 13 bases lay between the germline ends. CDR1 is SGHRS, CDR2 YFSETQ, per germline.

This clonotype was seen a handful of times. This chain uses TRBV20-1 with TRBJ2-7; 7 bases fit TRBD2. From germline, CDR1 is DFQATT and CDR2 SNEGSKA (reference sequence). The CDR3 totals 15 residues. J lost 4 bases, V lost 0 bases, and 9 bases had no gene match. CDR3 loop: CSARDDASGLYEQYF. CDR3 coding DNA: TGCAGTGCTAGAGATGACGCTAGCGGCTTGTACGAGCAGTACTTC.

This clonotype appeared a few times. The chain links TRBV2 to TRBJ2-2; TRBD2 matches at 7 bases. The CDR3 runs 16 residues. Trimming removed 7 bases from V and 5 bases from J; junction bases left unmatched: 13. Germline V CDR1 and CDR2: SNHLY, FYNNEI. The CDR3 DNA reads as TGTGCCAGCAAATTGCTAGCGGAATTAATAACCGGGGAGCTGTTTTTT. Translating it yields CASKLLAELITGELFF. Full variable domain (missing parts from reference TRBV2 and TRBJ2-2): EPEVTQTPSHQVTQMGQEVILRCVPISNHLYFYWYRQILGQKVEFLVSFYNNEISEKSEIFDDQFSVERPDGSNFTLKIRSTKLEDSAMYFCASKLLAELITGELFFGEGSRLTVL.

This clonotype occurred many times. V is TRBV7-2 and J is TRBJ2-3; no clear D. Germline V gene data show CDR1 as SGHTA and CDR2 as FQGNSA. Trimming took 0 bases from V and 2 from J, leaving 3 bases between them. This CDR3 region has 13 residues. The CDR3 DNA follows: TGTGCCAGCAGCTTAGCCATCACAGATACGCAGTATTTT. This encodes CASSLAITDTQYF.

This clonotype was recorded at least ten times. This rearrangement joins TRBV11-2 to TRBJ2-1; no reliable D call. The CDR3 extends over 14 amino acids. Deletions cut 0 bases from V and 9 bases from J, with 12 bases between. The germline CDR1 and CDR2 sequences are SGHAT and FQNNGV. The CDR3 nucleotides are TGTGCCAGCAGCTTAGATCTAACTTGGGGTGAGCAGTTCTTC. Residues: CASSLDLTWGEQFF. Drawing the rest from reference TRBV11-2 and TRBJ2-1, the complete variable domain is EAGVAQSPRYKIIEKRQSVAFWCNPISGHATLYWYQQILGQGPKLLIQFQNNGVVDDSQLPKDRFSAERLKGVDSTLKIQPAKLEDSAVYLCASSLDLTWGEQFFGPGTRLTVL.

This clonotype was seen repeatedly, ten times or more. The rearrangement uses TRBV9 and TRBJ1-5; possible D gene TRBD1, 6 bases. CDR1 and CDR2 from the germline V gene are SGDLS and YYNGEE. This CDR3 region has 15 residues. The V and J ends lost 3 bases and 4 bases respectively, with 14 bases between them. CDR3 residues: CASSGVGDTNQPQHF. The CDR3 bases are TGTGCCAGCAGCGGGGTTGGGGACACTAATCAGCCCCAGCATTTT.

This clonotype was counted ten times or more. The chain links TRBV27 to TRBJ1-5; TRBD1 matches 7 bases. Germline CDR1 MNHEY, CDR2 SMNVEV (reference sequence). This CDR3 region has 14 residues. V shed 3 bases, J shed 6 bases, and the junction held 5 bases outside the gene matches. CDR3 sequence: CASSFSTGFQPQHF. The CDR3 coding sequence is TGTGCCAGCAGTTTCTCGACAGGGTTTCAGCCCCAGCATTTT.

This clonotype was observed at least ten times. This sequence joins TRBV6-5 and TRBJ1-1; 8 nucleotides agree with TRBD1. Germline V lookup: CDR1 MNHEY, CDR2 SVGAGI. After removal of 7 bases from V and 2 bases from J, the junction contained 9 bases not matched to a gene. The CDR3 consists of 15 residues. The CDR3 DNA is TGTGCCAGCACCCTCACAGGGGGGGGAAACACTGAAGCTTTCTTT. Translating gives CASTLTGGGNTEAFF.

This clonotype was detected many times. The chain uses TRBV27 and TRBJ2-7; D ambiguous. This CDR3 spans 12 amino acids. Germline assignment: CDR1 MNHEY and CDR2 SMNVEV (reference sequence). V shed 10 bases and J shed 7 bases, with 17 bases lying between them. This CDR3 reads CAIGSSTREQYF. CDR3 nucleotide sequence: TGTGCCATCGGCAGCTCTACGAGGGAGCAGTACTTC.

The V call is TRBV7-6, the J call TRBJ2-7, with TRBD1 matching over 10 bases. Losses at the gene ends were 5 bases for V and 5 bases for J; bases not matched to a gene: 6. The CDR3 spans 14 residues. Per germline, CDR1 SGHVS and CDR2 FNYEAQ. CDR3 DNA: TGTGCCAGCAGCATGACAGGGGGCGCGAACGAGCAGTACTTC. This codes for CASSMTGGANEQYF.

This clonotype was counted ten times or more. The chain has TRBV7-9 and TRBJ1-1; TRBD1 matches at 9 bases. Losses at the gene ends were 5 bases for V and 0 bases for J; bases not matched to a gene: 10. The germline gives CDR1 SEHNR, CDR2 FQNEAQ (reference sequence). This CDR3 has 17 amino acids. Here the CDR3 reads CASSTLWTGALNTEAFF. The CDR3 nucleotides are TGTGCCAGCAGCACCCTCTGGACAGGGGCGTTGAACACTGAAGCTTTCTTT.

This clonotype was observed many times. In DNA form, the CDR3 reads TGTGCCATCAGTGATAGGACAGTGCCCAACACTGAAGCTTTCTTT. Translated, it gives CAISDRTVPNTEAFF. The genes are TRBV10-3 and TRBJ1-1; TRBD1 might be the D (6 bases). Germline assignment: CDR1 ENHRY and CDR2 SYGVKD. The CDR3 contains 15 residues. The V end was cut by 3 bases, the J end by 2 bases, with 13 bases between.

This clonotype was detected many times. This chain joins TRBV7-2 and TRBJ2-3; 8 nucleotides align to TRBD1. The CDR3 is made up of 17 amino acids. The J segment lost 4 bases and the V segment lost 5 bases, leaving 14 bases of the junction unmatched. Germline CDR1 SGHTA, CDR2 FQGNSA. The CDR3, as DNA: TGTGCCAGCAGCCGTACTGGGACAGGCAGAGGGGCAGATACGCAGTATTTT. The encoded protein is CASSRTGTGRGADTQYF.

This clonotype appeared many times. V usage is TRBV5-5 and J usage is TRBJ1-3; TRBD1 is a possible D gene (5 bases). Germline values: CDR1 SGHKS, CDR2 YYEKEE (reference sequence). V was trimmed by 2 bases and J by 1 base, leaving 7 bases between them. This CDR3 has 14 amino acids. The CDR3 nucleotides are TGTGCCAGCAGCTTCCCAGGGTCTGGAAACACCATATATTTT. As protein: CASSFPGSGNTIYF. Using reference TRBV5-5 and TRBJ1-3 for the parts outside the CDR3, the full variable domain is DAGVTQSPTHLIKTRGQQVTLRCSPISGHKSVSWYQQVLGQGPQFIFQYYEKEERGRGNFPDRFSARQFPNYSSELNVNALLLGDSALYLCASSFPGSGNTIYFGEGSWLTVV.

The table lists this clonotype with a few counts. The chain employs TRBV6-5 and TRBJ1-5; maybe TRBD1 (6 bases). The CDR3 is made up of 14 amino acids. Per the germline V gene, CDR1 is MNHEY and CDR2 is SVGAGI. V was cut by 7 bases and J by 2 bases, with 12 bases left in between. The DNA for the CDR3 is TGTGCCAGCACCAACAGGGCTGGCAATCAGCCCCAGCATTTT. It translates to CASTNRAGNQPQHF.

This clonotype was picked up many times. This chain connects TRBV7-8 to TRBJ2-7, with 13 bases that match TRBD2. V shed 5 bases, J shed 3 bases, and the junction held 7 bases outside the gene matches. Germline loops: CDR1 SGHVS, CDR2 FQNEAQ. This CDR3 is built from 16 residues. The CDR3 DNA reads as TGTGCCAGCAGCGCAACTAGCGGGGGGGGGCTCTACGAGCAGTACTTC. Encoded protein: CASSATSGGGLYEQYF.

This clonotype was seen ten or more times. The V call is TRBV3-1, the J call TRBJ1-5; TRBD1 is a possible D gene (6 bases). Trimming took 0 bases from V and 2 from J, leaving 14 bases between them. The CDR3 totals 17 residues. Germline values: CDR1 LGHDT, CDR2 YNNKEL (reference sequence). CDR3 region: CASSQDPAGGGNQPQHF. As DNA, the CDR3 is TGTGCCAGCAGCCAAGATCCTGCGGGGGGCGGCAATCAGCCCCAGCATTTT. Full variable domain (outside the CDR3, taken from reference TRBV3-1 and TRBJ1-5): DTAVSQTPKYLVTQMGNDKSIKCEQNLGHDTMYWYKQDSKKFLKIMFSYNNKELIINETVPNRFSPKSPDKAHLNLHINSLELGDSAVYFCASSQDPAGGGNQPQHFGDGTRLSIL.

There are many counts of this clonotype. CDR3 amino acids: CASSYAGGNQPQHF. DNA for the CDR3: TGTGCCAGCAGTTATGCTGGGGGCAATCAGCCCCAGCATTTT. The rearrangement joins TRBV6-2 or TRBV6-3 to TRBJ1-5; unclear D gene. V was cut by 3 bases and J by 2 bases, with 8 bases left in between. The CDR3 consists of 14 residues. Germline V lookup: CDR1 MNHEY, CDR2 SVGEGT.